This TCR delta chain was sequenced in a study of gamma-delta T cells after stem cell transplantation. TCRdb re-called the RT-PCR reads via CATT. The table records 2,100 or so delta-chain clones, around 3.1% of them present only once. In germline, CDR1 is GEAIGNYY, CDR2 EKD. The length of the CDR3 is 17 residues. V lost 4 bases to trimming and J lost 1 base; unmatched junction nucleotides: 13. This receptor was taken from a human donor. It is not recorded whose cells these are; they may come from a transplant donor. The sequencing sample was made of gamma-delta T cells. The V call is TRDV2, the J call TRDJ1, with 8 bases matching TRDD3. CDR3 loop: CACDSILGATSTDKLIF. The CDR3 DNA reads as TGTGCCTGTGATAGTATACTGGGGGCCACCTCCACCGATAAACTCATCTTT.